This TCR beta chain was retrieved from a study of response to subunit inactivated influenza vaccine. The study's findings and limits: Researchers suggested that each seasonal influenza vaccination recruits few new T cells.

This clonotype was found a few times. Its specificity is unknown. MiXCR was run by TCRdb on the RT-PCR reads, yielding one entry per CDR3 protein. The sample has under 550,000 distinct CDR3 sequences, under 9% seen once; the top ten hold under 15%. Germline V gene lookup returns CDR1 LGHNA and CDR2 YNFKEQ. The CDR3 loop spans 16 amino acids. V gave up 5 bases and J gave up 9 bases; unmatched junction bases: 12. The sequence was obtained from a man between 50 and 75 years old who received an inactivated influenza vaccine. The sequences come from PBMCs from blood, collected 23 to 25 months after vaccination. The J gene is TRBJ2-1, the V gene TRBV4-2, with 11 bases identical to TRBD2. CDR3 amino acids: CASSALAGGTMVEQFF. As DNA, the CDR3 is TGTGCCAGCAGCGCCCTAGCGGGGGGTACCATGGTTGAGCAGTTCTTC.